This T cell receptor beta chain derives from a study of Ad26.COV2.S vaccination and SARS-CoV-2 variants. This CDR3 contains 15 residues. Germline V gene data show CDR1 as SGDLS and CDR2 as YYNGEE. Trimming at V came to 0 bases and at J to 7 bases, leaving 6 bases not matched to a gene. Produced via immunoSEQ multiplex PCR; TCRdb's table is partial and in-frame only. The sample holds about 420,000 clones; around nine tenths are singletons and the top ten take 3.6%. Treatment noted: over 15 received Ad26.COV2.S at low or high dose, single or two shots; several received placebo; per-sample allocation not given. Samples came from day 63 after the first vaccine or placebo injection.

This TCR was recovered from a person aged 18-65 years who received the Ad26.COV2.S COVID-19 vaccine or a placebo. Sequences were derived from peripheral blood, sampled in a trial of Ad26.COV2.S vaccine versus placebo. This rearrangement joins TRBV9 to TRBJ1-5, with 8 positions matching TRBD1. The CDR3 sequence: CASSVGTGYEQPQHF. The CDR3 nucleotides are TGTGCCAGCAGCGTAGGGACAGGGTATGAACAGCCCCAGCATTTT.